This T cell receptor (beta chain) was captured by sequencing in a study of blood T cell repertoires in COVID-19. Measured with immunoSEQ multiplex PCR; TCRdb has only the in-frame clones, and not every one. Of about 58,000 clones listed, under 90% were seen once; the top ten hold 4% to 5.5%. This CDR3 has 14 amino acids. The germline gives CDR1 MDHEN, CDR2 SYDVKM. V was shortened by 6 bases and J by 7 bases, with 18 bases between the two germline ends. The sequencing sample was made of peripheral blood. The rearrangement uses TRBV28 and TRBJ2-5; D possibly corresponds to TRBD2 (5 bases). This clonotype was sampled from a man in his forties or fifties with active COVID-19. CDR3 sequence (DNA): TGTGCCAGCAGACCGGGATCTCCCACGGGGACCCAGTACTTC. Translated: CASRPGSPTGTQYF. Full variable domain (outside the CDR3, taken from reference TRBV28 and TRBJ2-5): DVKVTQSSRYLVKRTGEKVFLECVQDMDHENMFWYRQDPGLGLRLIYFSYDVKMKEKGDIPEGYSVSREKKERFSLILESASTNQTSMYLCASRPGSPTGTQYFGPGTRLLVL.